The next 30 T cell receptor beta chains were all read from a single sample in a study of glioma-infiltrating T cells. Amplification of TCR alpha and beta CDR3 regions from RNA used iRepertoire nested multiplex PCR. MiXCR, run by TCRdb on the multiplex PCR reads, gives a single entry per CDR3 protein. The profile covers more than 110,000 distinct CDR3 sequences, with roughly two fifths appearing a single time and around 20% taken by the ten largest. Sequencing was carried out using glioma tissue, nonneoplastic brain tissue, or PBMCs (not recorded which). The receptor source for this set is a human donor with low-grade glioma or glioblastoma, undergoing nonglioma brain surgery, or in good health (not recorded which).

The chain has TRBV12-3 or TRBV12-4 and TRBJ2-5; maybe TRBD2 (5 bases). The CDR3 has 15 residues. Trimming took off 5 bases at V and 4 bases at J, with 17 bases between the two ends. The CDR3 nucleotides read TGTGCCAGCAGTCTGGACTCCCTGGAACTAGAGACCCAGTACTTC. It encodes CASSLDSLELETQYF.

This clonotype has a handful of counts. V gene TRBV6-6 combines with J gene TRBJ2-7; D is uncertain. This CDR3 comprises 13 residues. Germline lookup yields CDR1 MNHNY and CDR2 SVGAGI (reference sequence). Deletions cut 2 bases from V and 5 bases from J, with 10 bases between. CDR3 bases: TGTGCCAGCAGTTACGGAGTTGGTAACGAGCAGTACTTC. It is translated as CASSYGVGNEQYF.

V and J are TRBV6-2 or TRBV6-3 and TRBJ2-5, with no clear D. The assigned J gene may be wrong: the sequence end matches TRBJ2-1 better. The germline CDR1 and CDR2 sequences are MNHEY and SVGEGT. This CDR3 spans 12 amino acids. The CDR3 sequence: CASSESRNEQFF. In DNA, the CDR3 is TGTGCCAGCAGTGAATCGAGGAATGAGCAGTTCTTC.

This clonotype came up a few times. The V gene is TRBV15, the J gene TRBJ2-7; 8 bases match TRBD2. Germline CDR1 and CDR2: LNHNV and YYDKDF (reference sequence). The CDR3 runs to 15 residues. The V gene end was trimmed by 2 bases and the J gene end by 3 bases; junction bases not matched to a gene: 6. CDR3 DNA: TGTGCCACCAGCAGAACTAGCGGAGAAGGCTACGAGCAGTACTTC. Amino acid sequence: CATSRTSGEGYEQYF.

Only a few counts were recorded for this clonotype. The rearrangement joins TRBV27 to TRBJ2-7; the D gene is possibly TRBD2 (6 bases). Trimming left V 6 bases short and J 8 bases short, with 11 bases between. Germline CDR1 is MNHEY and CDR2 is SMNVEV (reference sequence). CDR3 length: 11 residues. CDR3 coding DNA: TGTGCCAGCAGGGGCGGGGTGAAGCAGTACTTC. Translation gives CASRGGVKQYF.

This chain uses TRBV4-1 with TRBJ1-2; D unclear. The V gene lost 0 bases and the J gene lost 6 bases, with 11 bases spanning the gap. CDR3 size: 14 residues. The germline CDR1 and CDR2 sequences are MGHRA and YSYEKL. The CDR3 nucleotides read TGCGCCAGCAGCCAAGATAGGGAAAGGGATGGCTACACCTTC. This encodes CASSQDRERDGYTF.

This clonotype was found many times. This sequence joins TRBV6-1 and TRBJ1-1; 7 positions match TRBD1. This CDR3 is built from 14 residues. CDR1 and CDR2 from the germline V gene are MNHNS and SASEGT. V dropped 6 bases and J dropped 1; count of bases not matched to a gene: 5. The CDR3 protein is CASRMGQTNTEAFF. For the CDR3, the DNA is TGTGCCAGCAGGATGGGACAGACGAACACTGAAGCTTTCTTT.

The V call is TRBV6-5, the J call TRBJ2-7; 9 nucleotides align to TRBD1. The CDR3 sequence is 15 residues long. The J segment lost 2 bases and the V segment lost 6 bases, leaving 8 bases of the junction unmatched. The germline CDR1 and CDR2 sequences are MNHEY and SVGAGI. The CDR3, as DNA: TGTGCCAGCAGGGCTACGGGACAGGGAGCCTACGAGCAGTACTTC. It codes for CASRATGQGAYEQYF.

V and J are TRBV19 and TRBJ2-3; 10 bases line up with TRBD2. CDR1 and CDR2 from the germline V gene are LNHDA and SQIVND (reference sequence). The ends lost 3 bases at V and 0 bases at J; junction bases unmatched: 0. The CDR3 sequence is 15 residues long. The CDR3: CASSMGLASTDTQYF. In nucleotides, the CDR3 is TGTGCCAGTAGTATGGGACTAGCGAGCACAGATACGCAGTATTTT.

The J gene is TRBJ1-5, the V gene TRBV28, with a possible D match to TRBD1 (6 bases). Trimming cost V 7 bases and J 4 bases, with 17 bases left between them. CDR3 size: 15 residues. Per the germline V gene, CDR1 is MDHEN and CDR2 is SYDVKM. This CDR3 reads CASTEVGDINQPQHF. In nucleotides, the CDR3 is TGTGCCAGCACGGAGGTGGGGGACATAAATCAGCCCCAGCATTTT.

The sample holds a few counts of this clonotype. The CDR3 sequence is CASSYSYNNEQFF. CDR3 DNA: TGTGCCAGCAGTTACTCTTATAACAATGAGCAGTTCTTC. The chain recombines TRBV6-6 with TRBJ2-1; D ambiguous. Germline CDR1 reads MNHNY; CDR2 reads SVGAGI (reference sequence). V lost 0 bases, J lost 5 bases, and 5 bases lay in between. The CDR3 runs to 13 residues.

The chain couples TRBV6-6 to TRBJ2-3, with no clear D. CDR3 length: 15 residues. The V end lost 5 bases, the J end lost 0 bases, and 12 bases lay between the germline ends. Per the germline V gene, CDR1 is MNHNY and CDR2 is SVGAGI (reference sequence). The CDR3 coding sequence is TGTGCCAGCAGTCAACAGCGATCTAGCACAGATACGCAGTATTTT. As protein: CASSQQRSSTDTQYF.

A few counts support this clonotype. The gene calls are TRBV6-1 and TRBJ1-5, with unresolved D. Between the trimmed V and J ends, which lost 3 bases and 4 bases, there was a span of 7 bases. Germline V gives CDR1 MNHNS, CDR2 SASEGT. CDR3 length equals 13 residues. In nucleotides, the CDR3 is TGTGCCAGCAGTGATAACCCAAATCAGCCCCAGCATTTT. Amino acids: CASSDNPNQPQHF.

This clonotype was counted only a few times. The CDR3 nucleotides read TGTGCCACCAGCAGAGCCCGGACAGGAGAAGGCTACACCTTC. Its protein is CATSRARTGEGYTF. The chain links TRBV15 to TRBJ1-2; 7 nucleotides match TRBD1. Trimming at V came to 1 base and at J to 8 bases, leaving 7 bases not matched to a gene. The germline V gene has CDR1 LNHNV and CDR2 YYDKDF (reference sequence). This CDR3 has 14 amino acids. Combining the CDR3 with reference TRBV15 and TRBJ1-2 gives the whole variable domain DAMVIQNPRYQVTQFGKPVTLSCSQTLNHNVMYWYQQKSSQAPKLLFHYYDKDFNNEADTPDNFQSRRPNTSFCFLDIRSPGLGDTAMYLCATSRARTGEGYTFGSGTRLTVV.

The CDR3 nucleotides read TGTGCCAGCAGTTACCAGACTAGCGGGGGCCCCTACCACGGAGATAAGCAGTTCTTC. It translates to CASSYQTSGGPYHGDKQFF. The rearrangement joins TRBV6-2 or TRBV6-3 to TRBJ2-1; 12 positions match TRBD2. The CDR3 is 19 amino acids. Germline loops: CDR1 MNHEY, CDR2 SVGEGT. V was clipped by 2 bases and J by 11 bases; unmatched bases: 19.

This clonotype was seen more than once but under ten times. V usage is TRBV7-2 and J usage is TRBJ2-5; 8 nucleotides match TRBD2. This CDR3 is 17 amino acids long. V shed 4 bases and J 6 bases; nucleotides not matched to a gene: 16. Per the germline V gene, CDR1 is SGHTA and CDR2 is FQGNSA. The DNA for the CDR3 is TGTGCCAGCAGCTCCCCCCGAGAGCGGGGGACTACGAAGACCCAGTACTTC. It encodes CASSSPRERGTTKTQYF.

CDR3 in amino acids: CASSPPGANVLTF. The CDR3 region has the DNA TGTGCCAGCAGTCCCCCGGGGGCCAACGTCCTGACTTTC. J is TRBJ2-6 and V is TRBV7-2, with D unresolved. The germline V gene encodes CDR1 SGHTA and CDR2 FQGNSA. This CDR3 is 13 amino acids long. V lost 6 bases, J lost 4 bases, and 7 bases lay in between.

The CDR3 DNA follows: TGTGCCAGCAGGCCGTTAGCGGGAGGGACCCAAGAGACCCAGTACTTC. Encoded protein: CASRPLAGGTQETQYF. The V call is TRBV7-9, the J call TRBJ2-5; 11 bases agree with TRBD2. The ends lost 6 bases at V and 1 base at J; junction bases unmatched: 7. Germline-derived CDR1 and CDR2 are SEHNR and FQNEAQ (reference sequence). The CDR3 is 16 residues long.

The rearrangement uses TRBV29-1 and TRBJ2-7; D is undetermined. The germline V and J ends were trimmed by 1 base and 4 bases, with 5 bases remaining between them. The germline V gene has CDR1 SQVTM and CDR2 ANQGSEA. The CDR3 loop spans 11 amino acids. CDR3 loop: CSVEVEYEQYF. In DNA, the CDR3 is TGCAGCGTTGAAGTGGAGTACGAGCAGTACTTC.

This clonotype came up a few times. This chain links TRBV12-3 or TRBV12-4 with TRBJ2-1, with 8 nucleotides matching TRBD2. The CDR3 is 15 amino acids. V lost 6 bases to trimming and J lost 1 base; unmatched junction nucleotides: 5. CDR3 DNA: TGTGCCAGCAGCCTCACTAGCGGTTCCTACAATGAGCAGTTCTTC. Its protein product is CASSLTSGSYNEQFF.

This clonotype turned up a few times. This chain connects TRBV24-1 to TRBJ2-3; possibly TRBD1 for D (5 bases). V was clipped by 4 bases and J by 6 bases, with 10 bases between them. The germline V gene has CDR1 KGHDR and CDR2 SFDVKD. The CDR3 is 13 residues long. CDR3 in amino acids: CATSDWTPDTQYF. The CDR3 DNA follows: TGTGCCACCAGTGACTGGACACCGGATACGCAGTATTTT.

This clonotype has more than one count but fewer than ten. The rearrangement uses TRBV2 and TRBJ1-2; D is undetermined. The CDR3 extends over 14 amino acids. Trimming left V 4 bases short and J 3 bases short, with 12 bases between. From germline, CDR1 is SNHLY and CDR2 FYNNEI. The CDR3 bases are TGTGCCAGCAGTGCCTGGTGGACGGACTATGGCTACACCTTC. Protein sequence: CASSAWWTDYGYTF.

This clonotype was detected a few times. J is TRBJ2-7 and V is TRBV6-6; 8 nucleotides match TRBD1. The CDR3 is 14 amino acids. V lost 0 bases, J lost 4 bases, and 2 bases stayed unmatched. Germline CDR1 and CDR2: MNHNY and SVGAGI (reference sequence). CDR3 in DNA: TGTGCCAGCAGTTACTCTCAGGGGGCGTACGAGCAGTACTTC. Protein sequence: CASSYSQGAYEQYF.

This chain connects TRBV25-1 to TRBJ2-3; D gene unclear. The CDR3 has 16 amino acids. Trimming left V 1 base short and J 0 bases short, with 11 bases between. The germline V gene has CDR1 MGHDK and CDR2 SYGVNS. The CDR3 here is CASSESGVSSTDTQYF. The CDR3 DNA follows: TGTGCCAGCAGTGAATCCGGCGTATCTAGCACAGATACGCAGTATTTT.

As for this clonotype: This may be a read error: a much more frequent sequence differs by one nucleotide. The chain is built from TRBV20-1 and TRBJ2-1, with D uncertain. This CDR3 region has 17 residues. Germline values: CDR1 DFQATT, CDR2 SNEGSKA (reference sequence). V was cut by 0 bases and J by 2 bases, with 17 bases left in between. The CDR3 loop reads CSARDLGKASPYNEQFF. The CDR3 bases are TGCAGTGCTAGAGATCTCGGTAAGGCGAGCCCCTACAATGAGCAGTTCTTC.

V is TRBV20-1 and J is TRBJ1-2; D is undetermined. CDR3 length equals 12 residues. The germline V and J ends were trimmed by 6 bases and 4 bases, with 12 bases remaining between them. CDR1 and CDR2 (germline): DFQATT, SNEGSKA (reference sequence). Here the CDR3 reads CSAPEVRYGYTF. The CDR3 DNA reads TGCAGTGCACCAGAGGTTCGCTATGGCTACACCTTC.

The chain uses TRBV28 and TRBJ2-2; the match to TRBD2 covers 10 bases. Germline V gene data show CDR1 as MDHEN and CDR2 as SYDVKM. The CDR3 has 13 residues. CDR3 bases: TGTGCTAGCGGGAGGCCGGACACCGGGGAGCTGTTTTTT. It codes for CASGRPDTGELFF.

This clonotype was picked up a small number of times. V and J are TRBV28 and TRBJ2-1; 8 nucleotides agree with TRBD2. The CDR3 length is 15 residues. Germline trimming cut 3 bases from V and 10 bases from J; bases unmatched to any gene: 11. Germline CDR1 is MDHEN and CDR2 is SYDVKM. CDR3 coding DNA: TGTGCCAGCAGTTTGCAAGCGGGAGCAATTCAGGAGCAGTTCTTC. This gives the protein CASSLQAGAIQEQFF.

This chain joins TRBV20-1 and TRBJ2-1; D tentatively reads TRBD1 or TRBD2 (5 bases each). Trimming cost V 3 bases and J 8 bases, with 20 bases left between them. The germline gives CDR1 DFQATT, CDR2 SNEGSKA (reference sequence). The CDR3 length is 15 residues. DNA of the CDR3: TGCAGTGCTAGTTTCGGGACCACAATAGCAGATGAGCAGTTCTTC. Its protein product is CSASFGTTIADEQFF.

This clonotype has more than one count but fewer than ten. The chain links TRBV6-6 to TRBJ2-7, with 7 bases lining up with TRBD2. Germline loops: CDR1 MNHNY, CDR2 SVGAGI (reference sequence). The CDR3 runs 15 residues. The V and J ends lost 2 bases and 0 bases, in that order; junction bases with no gene match: 4. CDR3 bases: TGTGCCAGCAGTTACGCCGGGACTAACTCCTACGAGCAGTACTTC. Its protein product is CASSYAGTNSYEQYF.